This TCR beta chain was sequenced during a study of blood T cell repertoires in COVID-19. Profiled with immunoSEQ multiplex PCR; TCRdb holds only in-frame clones, not every one. The repertoire holds 70,000 or so clones, with about 70% as singletons. V gave up 6 bases and J gave up 5 bases; unmatched junction bases: 7. CDR1 MNHEY and CDR2 SVGAGI come from the germline V gene. The length of the CDR3 is 15 residues. This clonotype was obtained from a woman in her 70s with acute or convalescent COVID-19. The sequenced sample consisted of peripheral blood. This chain connects TRBV6-5 to TRBJ1-5; 10 nucleotides agree with TRBD1. CDR3 residues: CASSATGGADQPQHF. The CDR3 nucleotides are TGTGCCAGCAGCGCGACAGGGGGCGCGGATCAGCCCCAGCATTTT.